This T cell receptor (beta chain) comes out of a study of cytomegalovirus exposure and HLA in healthy donors. Use of 60 Vbeta and 13 Jbeta primers characterized the PCR. The repertoire was sequenced with immunoSEQ multiplex PCR; TCRdb's copy has only in-frame clones and lacks some. This table holds about 190,000 clones. This clonotype was sampled from a man in his thirties or forties in good health and CMV-seronegative. The sequencing input was PBMCs.

In DNA form, the CDR3 reads TGTGCCAGTAGTATAGGACAGGCTTACTCTGGAAACACCATATATTTT. It specifies CASSIGQAYSGNTIYF. This chain uses TRBV19 with TRBJ1-3; weak D call: TRBD1 (6 bases). Germline CDR1 is LNHDA and CDR2 is SQIVND (reference sequence). V gave up 1 base and J gave up 0 bases, with 10 bases separating them. CDR3 length: 16 amino acids. Based on the CDR3 plus reference TRBV19 and TRBJ1-3, the full variable domain is DGGITQSPKYLFRKEGQNVTLSCEQNLNHDAMYWYRQDPGQGLRLIYYSQIVNDFQKGDIAEGYSVSREKKESFPLTVTSAQKNPTAFYLCASSIGQAYSGNTIYFGEGSWLTVV.